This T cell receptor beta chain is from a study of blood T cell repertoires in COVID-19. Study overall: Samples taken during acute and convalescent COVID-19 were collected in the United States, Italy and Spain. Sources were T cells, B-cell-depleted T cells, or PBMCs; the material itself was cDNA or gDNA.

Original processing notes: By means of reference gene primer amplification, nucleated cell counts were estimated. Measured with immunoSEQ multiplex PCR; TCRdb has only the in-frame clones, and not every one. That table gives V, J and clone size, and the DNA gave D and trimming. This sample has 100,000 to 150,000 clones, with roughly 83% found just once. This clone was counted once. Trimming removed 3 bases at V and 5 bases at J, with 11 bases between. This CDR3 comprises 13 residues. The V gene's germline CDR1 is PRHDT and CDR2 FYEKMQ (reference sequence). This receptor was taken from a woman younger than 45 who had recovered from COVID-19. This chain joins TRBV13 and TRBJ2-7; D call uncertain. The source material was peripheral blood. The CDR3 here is CASSLSSGDEQYF. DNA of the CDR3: TGTGCCAGCAGCTTGTCTAGTGGCGACGAGCAGTACTTC.